The T cell receptor (beta chain) under discussion was sequenced for a study of blood T cell repertoires in COVID-19. Across the study: The analysed material was cDNA or gDNA that came from T cells, B-cell-depleted T cells, or PBMCs.

Per the original methods: Nucleated cell number was recorded as an estimate derived from reference gene primer amplification. Assay used: immunoSEQ multiplex PCR; TCRdb lists only in-frame clones, some missing. Clonal size and the V and J genes are those of that table, whereas D and trimming came from the DNA. The sample lists some 90,000 clones; around 90% were seen once. The V and J ends lost 4 bases and 9 bases respectively, with 23 bases between them. The CDR3 spans 17 residues. Germline CDR1 SGDLS, CDR2 YYNGEE. Sequenced material: peripheral blood. The rearrangement links TRBV9 to TRBJ1-6; D perhaps matches TRBD1 (5 bases). The receptor was isolated from a woman older than 75 with active or convalescent COVID-19. As DNA, the CDR3 is TGTGCCAGCAGCCCTCGGGGGTCTGTGGGGTCATTTTCACCCCTCCACTTT. Translating it yields CASSPRGSVGSFSPLHF.